These T cell receptor beta chains were read from a single sample in a study of cytomegalovirus exposure and HLA in healthy donors. Here immunoSEQ multiplex PCR was the method, and the copy in TCRdb shows in-frame clones only, minus some. The sample gives about 300,000 clones, over 75% of which show up once; around 0.92% is in the top ten. Material: PBMCs. The receptors come from a woman under 30 in good health and CMV-seronegative. Each CDR3 is given with its conserved first and last residue. Each record gives: J gene, clone size, D gene, V gene, CDR3 protein, CDR3 DNA. D genes are given only for firm matches. Rows give clone size only sometimes, using once, few, many, or a class for an expanded clone.

TRBJ2-7	.	TRBD2	TRBV27	CASSPYNLGLAGGEQYF	TGTGCCAGCAGCCCTTACAACCTGGGACTAGCGGGAGGCGAGCAGTACTTC
TRBJ2-5	.	TRBD2	TRBV9	CASSVAALAGEGGETQYF	TGTGCCAGCAGCGTAGCGGCGCTAGCGGGAGAAGGGGGGGAGACCCAGTACTTC
TRBJ2-4	once	.	TRBV4-3	CASSQDRMDIQYF	TGCGCCAGCAGCCAAGATAGAATGGACATTCAGTACTTC
TRBJ1-5	.	.	TRBV6-5	CASRRVSREPQHF	TGTGCCAGCCGGAGGGTTAGTCGGGAGCCCCAGCATTTT
TRBJ2-7	.	TRBD1	TRBV5-1	CASSLAPGQGWPYEQYF	TGCGCCAGCAGCTTGGCCCCCGGACAGGGGTGGCCCTACGAGCAGTACTTC
TRBJ1-5	.	TRBD1	TRBV15	CATSRDPGGSQPQHF	TGTGCCACCAGCAGAGACCCAGGGGGAAGTCAGCCCCAGCATTTT
TRBJ1-2	.	.	TRBV19	CASSNQWGGNKGYGYTF	TGTGCCAGTAGTAACCAATGGGGGGGGAACAAGGGCTATGGCTACACCTTC
TRBJ2-3	few	TRBD2	TRBV9	CASSRTSGTDTQYF	TGTGCCAGCAGCCGGACTAGCGGCACAGATACGCAGTATTTT
TRBJ1-5	.	.	TRBV6-5	CASSYDPQGGQPQHF	TGTGCCAGCAGTTACGACCCCCAAGGAGGTCAGCCCCAGCATTTT
TRBJ2-3	.	.	TRBV9	CASSVGTQTSTDTQYF	TGTGCCAGCAGCGTAGGTACGCAGACTAGCACAGATACGCAGTATTTT
TRBJ2-6	.	.	TRBV19	CASSMYSGANVLTF	TGTGCCAGTAGTATGTACTCTGGGGCCAACGTCCTGACTTTC
TRBJ2-1	.	.	TRBV28	CATRTRRGNEQFF	TGTGCCACTAGGACGAGACGGGGGAATGAGCAGTTCTTC
TRBJ2-3	once	TRBD2	TRBV7-3	CASSLTDRTGLAGGPDTQYF	TGTGCCAGCAGCTTAACCGATCGTACGGGACTAGCGGGAGGGCCGGATACGCAGTATTTT
TRBJ2-3	.	.	TRBV9	CASSPPSGGEGSTDTQYF	TGTGCCAGCAGCCCCCCCTCTGGAGGGGAAGGTAGCACAGATACGCAGTATTTT
TRBJ2-7	.	TRBD2	TRBV12-5	CASALAGLSYEQYF	TGTGCTAGTGCCCTAGCGGGGCTCTCCTACGAGCAGTACTTC
TRBJ1-2	.	TRBD1	TRBV28	CASRELRQGAVYTF	TGTGCCAGCAGAGAATTGAGACAGGGGGCGGTCTACACCTTC
TRBJ2-1	.	.	TRBV5-6	CASSFAGFNEQFF	TGTGCCAGCAGCTTTGCGGGGTTCAATGAGCAGTTCTTC
TRBJ2-1	.	.	TRBV19	CASRSQGINEQFF	TGTGCCAGTAGGAGTCAGGGAATAAATGAGCAGTTCTTC
TRBJ1-5	.	.	TRBV11-2	CASSAVGSSNQPQHF	TGTGCCAGCAGCGCGGTTGGCAGTAGCAATCAGCCCCAGCATTTT
TRBJ1-1	.	.	TRBV5-5	CASSRRGGNTEAFF	TGTGCCAGCAGCCGTCGGGGGGGGAACACTGAAGCTTTCTTT
TRBJ1-3	.	.	TRBV4-1	CASSPPMGGGNTIYF	TGCGCCAGCAGCCCTCCGATGGGGGGTGGAAACACCATATATTTT
TRBJ2-1	.	TRBD2	TRBV27	CASSLWVAGEGDNEQFF	TGTGCCAGCAGTTTATGGGTTGCGGGAGAAGGTGACAATGAGCAGTTCTTC
TRBJ1-2	.	TRBD1	TRBV9	CASSRPSQGLYGYTF	TGTGCCAGCAGCCGCCCCTCACAGGGGTTATATGGCTACACCTTC
TRBJ2-5	.	TRBD2	TRBV27	CASSLRGRAIGETQYF	TGTGCCAGCAGTTTAAGAGGGAGGGCCATCGGAGAGACCCAGTACTTC
TRBJ2-7	.	.	TRBV6-6	CASSWTKLVDEQYF	TGTGCCAGCAGTTGGACTAAGCTCGTCGACGAGCAGTACTTC
TRBJ1-2	.	TRBD1	TRBV5-4	CASSSGRQGAEGYTF	TGTGCCAGCAGCTCAGGGCGACAGGGGGCGGAGGGCTACACCTTC
TRBJ2-6	.	TRBD1	TRBV2	CASSVSVRLSPGQGALSGANVLTF	TGTGCCAGCAGTGTGTCGGTGCGCCTCTCACCGGGACAGGGGGCCCTCTCTGGGGCCAACGTCCTGACTTTC
TRBJ2-4	once	TRBD1	TRBV28	CASSSGGAKNIQYF	TGTGCCAGCAGTTCAGGGGGAGCCAAAAACATTCAGTACTTC
TRBJ1-6	few	.	TRBV6-4	CASSDSGGFNSPLHF	TGTGCCAGCAGTGACTCGGGGGGGTTCAATTCACCCCTCCACTTT
TRBJ2-1	once	TRBD2	TRBV7-8	CASSLGGLADYNEQFF	TGTGCCAGCAGCTTAGGGGGACTAGCAGACTACAATGAGCAGTTCTTC
TRBJ2-2	once	TRBD1	TRBV18	CASSPYRGLTGELFF	TGTGCCAGCTCACCATACAGGGGGCTGACCGGGGAGCTGTTTTTT
TRBJ1-4	.	TRBD1	TRBV5-6	CASSQGTGVVEKLFF	TGTGCCAGCAGCCAGGGAACAGGGGTGGTTGAAAAACTGTTTTTT
TRBJ2-2	.	TRBD1	TRBV5-4	CATTGWTGELFF	TGTGCCACGACAGGGTGGACCGGGGAGCTGTTTTTT
TRBJ2-2	.	.	TRBV27	CASSRGQRPLSGELFF	TGTGCCAGCAGTCGCGGACAGCGGCCCCTTTCCGGGGAGCTGTTTTTT
TRBJ2-3	.	TRBD1	TRBV5-6	CASSLPGTGFSDTQYF	TGTGCCAGCAGCTTGCCTGGGACAGGGTTCTCAGATACGCAGTATTTT
TRBJ2-7	.	.	TRBV7-6	CASSLEAERYEQYF	TGTGCCAGCAGCTTAGAGGCGGAACGCTACGAGCAGTACTTC
TRBJ2-1	few	TRBD1	TRBV27	CASRSRDRGRSEQFF	TGTGCCAGCAGAAGCCGGGACAGGGGGCGGAGTGAGCAGTTCTTC
TRBJ2-2	.	TRBD2	TRBV27	CASGLAGGTGELFF	TGTGCCAGCGGACTAGCGGGAGGGACCGGGGAGCTGTTTTTT
TRBJ2-7	.	TRBD2	TRBV5-1	CASRRGAGETGYEQYF	TGCGCCAGCAGACGGGGAGCGGGAGAGACGGGATACGAGCAGTACTTC
TRBJ2-2	.	TRBD1	TRBV9	CASTNGTGGTGELFF	TGTGCCAGCACCAACGGGACAGGCGGCACCGGGGAGCTGTTTTTT
TRBJ2-3	.	TRBD2	TRBV9	CASSGGRLAWDTQYF	TGTGCCAGCAGCGGGGGGAGACTAGCTTGGGATACGCAGTATTTT
TRBJ1-2	.	.	TRBV11-2	CASSLGPLDYGYTF	TGTGCCAGCAGCTTAGGGCCCCTTGACTATGGCTACACCTTC
TRBJ2-2	.	TRBD2	TRBV5-1	CASSLEWASGNTGELFF	TGCGCCAGCAGCTTGGAATGGGCTAGCGGGAACACCGGGGAGCTGTTTTTT
TRBJ2-3	.	TRBD2	TRBV7-2	CASSRTSASTDTQYF	TGTGCCAGCAGCCGGACTAGCGCGAGCACAGATACGCAGTATTTT
TRBJ2-3	.	TRBD2	TRBV28	CASSPRLAGPSTDTQYF	TGTGCCAGCAGCCCACGACTAGCGGGCCCTAGCACAGATACGCAGTATTTT
TRBJ2-5	.	TRBD2	TRBV9	CASSVGVGGPEETQYF	TGTGCCAGCAGCGTAGGGGTGGGAGGGCCGGAAGAGACCCAGTACTTC
TRBJ1-3	.	.	TRBV6-6	CASSYSGAGGNTIYF	TGTGCCAGCAGTTACAGTGGGGCAGGCGGAAACACCATATATTTT
TRBJ2-1	.	TRBD2	TRBV6-5	CASSYGLAGYNEQFF	TGTGCCAGCAGTTACGGGCTAGCGGGATACAATGAGCAGTTCTTC
TRBJ2-2	.	TRBD2	TRBV7-2	CASSSLAGTGELFF	TGTGCCAGCAGCTCTCTAGCGGGGACCGGGGAGCTGTTTTTT
TRBJ1-5	.	TRBD1	TRBV6-5	CASSSGGINQPQHF	TGTGCCAGCAGTTCAGGGGGGATCAATCAGCCCCAGCATTTT
TRBJ2-3	.	.	TRBV4-1	CASSQVPRDTDTQYF	TGCGCCAGCAGCCAAGTTCCGCGGGACACAGATACGCAGTATTTT
TRBJ2-1	.	.	TRBV9	CASSSPLARTTKLFF	TGTGCCAGCAGCTCCCCGTTGGCCCGAACGACTAAGTTGTTCTTC
TRBJ2-2	.	TRBD1	TRBV4-3	CASSHFPGQAQPSNTGELFF	TGCGCCAGCAGCCATTTCCCGGGACAGGCCCAACCATCGAACACCGGGGAGCTGTTTTTT
TRBJ1-2	few	.	TRBV6-5	CASSVREFANYGYTF	TGTGCCAGCAGTGTCCGGGAGTTTGCTAACTATGGCTACACCTTC